This TCR beta chain came from a study of neurological immune-mediated disorders. Study conclusions and caveats: With the multiple sclerosis repertoire cluster, none of the clinical or MRI features showed an association. Because no CDR3 amino acid sequences were shared across subjects by expanded clones, private repertoires were suggested in all groups.

From 2 million PBMCs stored at -80 C, the unsorted libraries were generated. This clonotype counts as medium-sized. No antigen is known for it. It was by 5'RACE with 10-nucleotide random UMIs that the cDNA was made. A single record per CDR3 protein comes from TCRdb applying MiXCR to the 5' RACE reads. The table records about 33,000 distinct CDR3 sequences, more than 1.3% of them present only once. The CDR3 extends over 15 amino acids. Germline V gene sequence: CDR1 SGHTA, CDR2 FQGNSA. V was trimmed by 1 base and J by 5 bases, leaving 12 bases between them. Material: PBMCs. The clonotype comes from a woman aged 25-40 years with multiple sclerosis. The chain uses TRBV7-2 and TRBJ2-1; a possible D gene is TRBD2 (5 bases). CDR3 amino acids: CASSLDRLADNEQFF. As DNA, the CDR3 is TGTGCCAGCAGCTTAGATCGGCTAGCCGACAATGAGCAGTTCTTC. The variable domain in full, with the rest retrieved from reference TRBV7-2 and TRBJ2-1, is GAGVSQSPSNKVTEKGKDVELRCDPISGHTALYWYRQSLGQGLEFLIYFQGNSAPDKSGLPSDRFSAERTGGSVSTLTIQRTQQEDSAVYLCASSLDRLADNEQFFGPGTRLTVL.